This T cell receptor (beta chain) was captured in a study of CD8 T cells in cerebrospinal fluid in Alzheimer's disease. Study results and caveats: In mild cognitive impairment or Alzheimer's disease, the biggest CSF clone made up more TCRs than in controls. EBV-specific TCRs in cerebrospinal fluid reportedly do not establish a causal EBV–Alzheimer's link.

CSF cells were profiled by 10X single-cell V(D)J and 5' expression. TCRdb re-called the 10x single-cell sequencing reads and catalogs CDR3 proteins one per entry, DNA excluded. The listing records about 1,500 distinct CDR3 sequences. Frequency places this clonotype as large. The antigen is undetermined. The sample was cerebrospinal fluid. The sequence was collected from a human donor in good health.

The chain's CDR3 is CSASVAGRRMATYGYTF. V gene TRBV20-1 combines with J gene TRBJ1-2. CDR1 and CDR2 (germline): DFQATT, SNEGSKA (reference sequence). CDR3 length equals 17 residues.